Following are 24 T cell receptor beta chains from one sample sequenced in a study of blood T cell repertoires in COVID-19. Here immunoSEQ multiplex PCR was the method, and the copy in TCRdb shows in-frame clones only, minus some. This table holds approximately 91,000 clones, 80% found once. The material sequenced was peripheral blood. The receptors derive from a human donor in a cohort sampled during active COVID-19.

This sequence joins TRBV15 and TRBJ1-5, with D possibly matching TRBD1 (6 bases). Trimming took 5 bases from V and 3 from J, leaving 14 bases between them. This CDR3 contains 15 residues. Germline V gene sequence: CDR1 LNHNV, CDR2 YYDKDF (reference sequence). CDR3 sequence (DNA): TGTGCCACCAGCCCTATGAGGGGGATCAATCAGCCCCAGCATTTT. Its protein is CATSPMRGINQPQHF.

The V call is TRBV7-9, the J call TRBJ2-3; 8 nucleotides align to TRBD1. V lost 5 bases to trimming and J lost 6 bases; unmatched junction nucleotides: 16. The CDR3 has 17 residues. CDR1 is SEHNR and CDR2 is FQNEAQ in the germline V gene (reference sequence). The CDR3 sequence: CASSHNFRTGLYDTQYF. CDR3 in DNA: TGTGCCAGCAGCCATAATTTTCGGACAGGGCTTTATGATACGCAGTATTTT. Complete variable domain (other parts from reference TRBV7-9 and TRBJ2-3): DTGVSQNPRHKITKRGQNVTFRCDPISEHNRLYWYRQTLGQGPEFLTYFQNEAQLEKSRLLSDRFSAERPKGSFSTLEIQRTEQGDSAMYLCASSHNFRTGLYDTQYFGPGTRLTVL.

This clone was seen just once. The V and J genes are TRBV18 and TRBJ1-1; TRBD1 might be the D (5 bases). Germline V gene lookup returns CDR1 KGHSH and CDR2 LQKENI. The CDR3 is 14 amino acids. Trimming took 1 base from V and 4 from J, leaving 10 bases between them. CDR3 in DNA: TGTGCCAGCTCACCACTATCCGGGGGCACTGAAGCTTTCTTT. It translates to CASSPLSGGTEAFF. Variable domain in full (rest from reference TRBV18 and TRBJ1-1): NAGVMQNPRHLVRRRGQEARLRCSPMKGHSHVYWYRQLPEEGLKFMVYLQKENIIDESGMPKERFSAEFPKEGPSILRIQQVVRGDSAAYFCASSPLSGGTEAFFGQGTRLTVV.

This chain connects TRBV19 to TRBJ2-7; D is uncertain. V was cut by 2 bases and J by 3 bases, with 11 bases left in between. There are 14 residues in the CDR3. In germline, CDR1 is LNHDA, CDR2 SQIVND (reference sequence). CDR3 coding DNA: TGTGCCAGTAGTATATTGGGCAGCTTCTACGAGCAGTACTTC. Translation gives CASSILGSFYEQYF.

CDR3 DNA sequence: TGTGCCAGCAGTTTATCCCCGACAGCTTTCTATGGCTACACCTTC. Translating gives CASSLSPTAFYGYTF. The V gene is TRBV27, the J gene TRBJ1-2, with D perhaps TRBD1 (5 bases). This CDR3 is 15 amino acids long. The V gene lost 0 bases and the J gene lost 4 bases, with 12 bases spanning the gap. In germline, CDR1 is MNHEY, CDR2 SMNVEV (reference sequence).

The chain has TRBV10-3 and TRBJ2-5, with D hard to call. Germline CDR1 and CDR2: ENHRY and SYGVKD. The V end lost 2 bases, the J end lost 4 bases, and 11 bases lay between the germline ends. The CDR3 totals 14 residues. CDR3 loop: CAISERQSGETQYF. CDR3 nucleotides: TGTGCCATCAGTGAGCGGCAGTCGGGAGAGACCCAGTACTTC.

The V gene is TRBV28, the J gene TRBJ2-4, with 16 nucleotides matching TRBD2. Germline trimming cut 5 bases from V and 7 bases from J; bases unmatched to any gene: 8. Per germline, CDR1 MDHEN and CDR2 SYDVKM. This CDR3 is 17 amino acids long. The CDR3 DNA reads TGTGCCAGCAGTCCCGGGACTAGCGGGAGGGCCGGGAACATTCAGTACTTC. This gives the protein CASSPGTSGRAGNIQYF. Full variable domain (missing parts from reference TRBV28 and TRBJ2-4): DVKVTQSSRYLVKRTGEKVFLECVQDMDHENMFWYRQDPGLGLRLIYFSYDVKMKEKGDIPEGYSVSREKKERFSLILESASTNQTSMYLCASSPGTSGRAGNIQYFGAGTRLSVL.

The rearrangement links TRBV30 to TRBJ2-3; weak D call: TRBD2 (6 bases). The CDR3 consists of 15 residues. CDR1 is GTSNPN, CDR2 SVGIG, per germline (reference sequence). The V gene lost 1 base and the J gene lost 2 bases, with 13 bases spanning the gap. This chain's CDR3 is CAWSGGSGYTDTQYF. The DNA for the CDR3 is TGTGCCTGGAGTGGTGGTAGCGGATACACAGATACGCAGTATTTT.

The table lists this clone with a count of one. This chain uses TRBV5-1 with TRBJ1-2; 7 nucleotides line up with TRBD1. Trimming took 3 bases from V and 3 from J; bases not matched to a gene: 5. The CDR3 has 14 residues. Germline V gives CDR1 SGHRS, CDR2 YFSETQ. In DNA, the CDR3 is TGCGCCAGCAGCTCAGGTACAGGGGACTATGGCTACACCTTC. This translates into CASSSGTGDYGYTF.

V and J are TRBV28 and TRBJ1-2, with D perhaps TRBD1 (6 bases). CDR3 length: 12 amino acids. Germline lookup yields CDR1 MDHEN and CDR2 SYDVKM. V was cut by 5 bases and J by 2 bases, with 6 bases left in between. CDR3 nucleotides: TGTGCCAGCAGTCAGGGGAACTATGGCTACACCTTC. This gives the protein CASSQGNYGYTF.

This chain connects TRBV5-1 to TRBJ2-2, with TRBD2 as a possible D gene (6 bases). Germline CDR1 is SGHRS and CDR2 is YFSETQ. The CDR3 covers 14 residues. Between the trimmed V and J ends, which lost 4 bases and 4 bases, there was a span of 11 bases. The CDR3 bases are TGCGCCAGCAGCACCGGGACTTCCACCGGGGAGCTGTTTTTT. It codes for CASSTGTSTGELFF.

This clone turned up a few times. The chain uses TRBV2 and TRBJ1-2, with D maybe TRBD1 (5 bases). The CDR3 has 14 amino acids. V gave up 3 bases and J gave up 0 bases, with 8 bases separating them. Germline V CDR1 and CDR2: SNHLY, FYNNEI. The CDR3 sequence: CASSDGRANYGYTF. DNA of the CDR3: TGTGCCAGCAGTGACGGCAGGGCTAACTATGGCTACACCTTC.

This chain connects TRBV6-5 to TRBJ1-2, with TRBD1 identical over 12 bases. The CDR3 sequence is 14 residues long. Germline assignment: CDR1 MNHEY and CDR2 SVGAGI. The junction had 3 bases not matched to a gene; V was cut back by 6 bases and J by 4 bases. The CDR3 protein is CASSRDRGLYGYTF. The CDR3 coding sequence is TGTGCCAGCAGCCGGGACAGGGGGCTCTATGGCTACACCTTC.

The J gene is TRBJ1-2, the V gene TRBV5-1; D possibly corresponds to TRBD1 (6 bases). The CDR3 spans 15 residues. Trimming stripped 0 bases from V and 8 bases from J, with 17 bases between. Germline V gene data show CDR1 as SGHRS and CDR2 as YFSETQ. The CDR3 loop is CASSLEQGPRGGYTF. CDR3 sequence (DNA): TGCGCCAGCAGCTTGGAACAGGGTCCGAGAGGCGGCTACACCTTC.

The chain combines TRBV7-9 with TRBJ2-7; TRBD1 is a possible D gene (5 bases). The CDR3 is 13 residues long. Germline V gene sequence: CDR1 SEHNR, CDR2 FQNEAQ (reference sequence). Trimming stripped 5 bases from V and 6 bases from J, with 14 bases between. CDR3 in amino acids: CASSATLRGEQYF. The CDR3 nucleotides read TGTGCCAGCAGCGCAACTCTAAGGGGCGAGCAGTACTTC.

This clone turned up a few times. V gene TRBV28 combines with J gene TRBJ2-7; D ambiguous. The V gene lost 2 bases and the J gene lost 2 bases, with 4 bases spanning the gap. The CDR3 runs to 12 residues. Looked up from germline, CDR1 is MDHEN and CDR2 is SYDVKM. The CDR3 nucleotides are TGTGCCAGCAGTTTACGTACCTACGAGCAGTACTTC. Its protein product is CASSLRTYEQYF.

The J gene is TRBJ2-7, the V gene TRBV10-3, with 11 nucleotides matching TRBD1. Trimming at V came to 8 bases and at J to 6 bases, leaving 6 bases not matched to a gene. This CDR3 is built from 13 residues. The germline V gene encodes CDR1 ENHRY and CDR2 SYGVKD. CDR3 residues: CAIAGTGGGEQYF. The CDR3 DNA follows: TGTGCCATCGCTGGGACAGGGGGTGGCGAGCAGTACTTC.

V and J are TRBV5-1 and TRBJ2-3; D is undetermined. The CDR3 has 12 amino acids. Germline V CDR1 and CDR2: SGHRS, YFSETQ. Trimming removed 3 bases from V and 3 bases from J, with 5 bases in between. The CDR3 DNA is TGCGCCAGCAGCTCGTTTACAGATACGCAGTATTTT. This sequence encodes CASSSFTDTQYF.

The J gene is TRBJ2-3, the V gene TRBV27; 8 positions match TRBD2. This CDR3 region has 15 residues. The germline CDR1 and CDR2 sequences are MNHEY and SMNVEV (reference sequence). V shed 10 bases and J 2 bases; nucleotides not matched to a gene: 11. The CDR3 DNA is TGTGCCACCACAAGGGCGGGAGGCCTCACAGATACGCAGTATTTT. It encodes CATTRAGGLTDTQYF.

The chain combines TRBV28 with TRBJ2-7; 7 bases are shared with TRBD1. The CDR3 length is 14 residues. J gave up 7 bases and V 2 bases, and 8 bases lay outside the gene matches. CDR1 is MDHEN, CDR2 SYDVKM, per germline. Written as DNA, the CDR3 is TGTGCCAGCAGTTTAGGGACAGCTCCGGTAGAGCAGTACTTC. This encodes CASSLGTAPVEQYF.

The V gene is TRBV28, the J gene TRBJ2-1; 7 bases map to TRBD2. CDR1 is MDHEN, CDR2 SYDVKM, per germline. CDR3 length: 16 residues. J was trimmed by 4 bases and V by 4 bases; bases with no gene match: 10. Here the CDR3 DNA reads TGTGCCAGCAGTTCGACCGGGACTAACCTATACAATGAGCAGTTCTTC. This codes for CASSSTGTNLYNEQFF.

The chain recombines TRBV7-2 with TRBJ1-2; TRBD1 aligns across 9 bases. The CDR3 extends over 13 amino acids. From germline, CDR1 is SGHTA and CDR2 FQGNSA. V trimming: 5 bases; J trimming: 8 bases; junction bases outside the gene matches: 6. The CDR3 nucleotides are TGTGCCAGCAGCATTCACAGGGGGCAAGGCTACACCTTC. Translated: CASSIHRGQGYTF.

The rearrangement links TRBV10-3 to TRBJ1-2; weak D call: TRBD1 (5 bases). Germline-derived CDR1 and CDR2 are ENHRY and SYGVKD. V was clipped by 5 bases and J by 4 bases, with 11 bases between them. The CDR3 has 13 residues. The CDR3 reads CAISSTDSYGYTF. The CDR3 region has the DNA TGTGCCATCAGTTCGACAGACTCCTATGGCTACACCTTC.

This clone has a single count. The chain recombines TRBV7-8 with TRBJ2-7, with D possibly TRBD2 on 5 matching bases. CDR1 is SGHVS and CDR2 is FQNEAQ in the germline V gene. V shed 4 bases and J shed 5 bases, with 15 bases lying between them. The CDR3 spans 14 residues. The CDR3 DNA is TGTGCCAGCAGCTATTATGTCCTAGCCCACGAGCAGTACTTC. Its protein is CASSYYVLAHEQYF.